Listed below are T cell receptor beta chains from one sample, sequenced in a study of blood T cells in healthy people across ages. TCRdb reprocessed the 5' RACE reads via MiXCR and lists one record per CDR3 protein. The sample consists of roughly 1,700,000 distinct CDR3 sequences, 28% of them appearing once. Material: blood. The source of these receptors is a woman aged 25-40 years in good health. CDR3s include the opening cysteine and the closing phenylalanine or tryptophan. D genes are given only for firm matches. Clone size is given for some rows only: seen once, a few or many times, or a class if the clone is expanded.

d_call j_call clone_size v_call cdr3_nt cdr3_aa
. TRBJ2-3 few TRBV5-5 TGTGCCAGCAGCCACGGACCACGGGATTACGATACGCAGTATTTT CASSHGPRDYDTQYF
. TRBJ2-7 many TRBV9 TGTGCCAGCAGCGTAGGGGGGACGCCAGCTTACGAGCAGTACTTC CASSVGGTPAYEQYF
. TRBJ2-3 . TRBV10-1 TGCGCCAGCAGTGAGTCGGGAACGCGGGGATGGGGAGATACGCAGTATTTT CASSESGTRGWGDTQYF
. TRBJ2-7 . TRBV10-3 TGTGCCATCAGTGAACTCGGGGCCGGGGCCTACGAGCAGTACTTC CAISELGAGAYEQYF
. TRBJ1-2 few TRBV9 TGTGCCAGCAGCGTAGTACCCTCCCCAGGGGATGATGGCTACACCTTC CASSVVPSPGDDGYTF
TRBD2 TRBJ2-5 . TRBV2 TGTGCCAGCATAGTGGTAGCGGGAGGAGAGACCCAGTACTTC CASIVVAGGETQYF
. TRBJ1-2 few TRBV20-1 TGCAGTGCTAGTAAACAGATCTATGGCTACACCTTC CSASKQIYGYTF
. TRBJ2-3 . TRBV20-1 TGCAGTGCCGGAGGAGATAGTAGCACAGATACGCAGTATTTT CSAGGDSSTDTQYF
. TRBJ2-1 many TRBV7-2 TGCGCCAGCAGCTCCCCCGGGAGAAATGAGCAGTTCTTC CASSSPGRNEQFF
TRBD1 TRBJ1-2 . TRBV12-3/TRBV12-4 TGTGCCAGCAGCCCTAAGGGACAGCCGCGCTATGGCTACACCTTC CASSPKGQPRYGYTF
. TRBJ1-5 few TRBV20-1 TGCAGTGCGTCCACGGCGGGGGAGCCCCAGCATTTT CSASTAGEPQHF
. TRBJ2-5 . TRBV3-1 TGTGCCAGCAGCCAACGGCTAGCGCAAGAGACCCAGTACTTC CASSQRLAQETQYF
. TRBJ2-1 . TRBV19 TGTGCCAGTAGTCTGGGGGATCCGAGCGCCGGGGGCAATGAGCAGTTCTTC CASSLGDPSAGGNEQFF
. TRBJ2-3 . TRBV30 TGTGCTGAGGGAGGCAGAAGGGAGACAGATACGCAGTATTTT CAEGGRRETDTQYF
. TRBJ1-3 . TRBV18 TGTGCCAGCTCCGGGGACACCAGCTCTGGAAACACCATATATTTT CASSGDTSSGNTIYF
. TRBJ2-5 few TRBV7-2 TGTGCCAGCAGCTTAGGAGGGGACCTCCAAGAGACCCGGTACTTC CASSLGGDLQETRYF
. TRBJ2-5 many TRBV2 TGTGCCAGCAGTGTGCGGTGGGGAGAGACCCAGTACTTC CASSVRWGETQYF
. TRBJ2-1 . TRBV15 TGTGCCACCAGCAGGACCGGGACCCCGGGTAATGAGCAGTTCTTC CATSRTGTPGNEQFF
TRBD1 TRBJ2-7 few TRBV19 TGTGCCAGTAGTATGGGGACAGGGGGATTCTACGAGCAGTACTTC CASSMGTGGFYEQYF
TRBD2 TRBJ2-1 few TRBV7-9 TGTGCCAGCAGCCCCGTGCTAGCGGGGAGTGATGAGCAGTTCTTC CASSPVLAGSDEQFF
TRBD2 TRBJ2-1 . TRBV29-1 TGCAGCGGGGGACTAGTGGGCAATGAGCAGTTCTTC CSGGLVGNEQFF
. TRBJ1-1 . TRBV5-1 TGCGCCAGCAGGCACAGGGACGAGAACACTGAAGCTTTCTTT CASRHRDENTEAFF
TRBD2 TRBJ2-3 . TRBV7-9 TGTGCCAGCAGGGCTAGCGGGAGGGCAGATACGCAGTATTTT CASRASGRADTQYF